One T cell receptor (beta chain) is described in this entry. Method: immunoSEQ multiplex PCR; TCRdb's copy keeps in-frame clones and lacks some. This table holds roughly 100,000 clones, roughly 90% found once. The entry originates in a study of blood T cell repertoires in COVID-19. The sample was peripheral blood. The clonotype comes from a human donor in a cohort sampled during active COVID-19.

CDR3 loop: CASSLTGAGAYYGYTF. DNA for the CDR3: TGTGCCAGCAGCTTGACCGGGGCGGGAGCCTACTATGGCTACACCTTC. This chain joins TRBV7-2 and TRBJ1-2; possibly TRBD1 for D (5 bases). Trimming stripped 3 bases from V and 3 bases from J, with 17 bases between. Germline values: CDR1 SGHTA, CDR2 FQGNSA. CDR3 size: 16 residues.